This is a list of T cell receptor beta chains from one sample in a study of cytomegalovirus exposure and HLA in healthy donors. The data were produced by immunoSEQ multiplex PCR, yet TCRdb's version contains in-frame clones alone and is incomplete. The sample lists 150,000 to 180,000 clones, around 84% occurring once. The sequenced sample was PBMCs. The receptors stem from a human donor in good health. Both conserved end residues are part of each CDR3. A D gene is named only where the DNA matches it firmly. Clone size is shown for a subset of rows, as once, few, many or a class of expanded clone.

15	TRBV5-6	once	-	TRBJ1-4	CASSLRVTTNEKLFF	TGTGCCAGCAGCTTGCGGGTTACAACTAATGAAAAACTGTTTTTT
15	TRBV18	-	-	TRBJ2-7	CASSVGTLSTYEQYF	TGTGCCAGCTCAGTGGGGACACTTTCTACCTACGAGCAGTACTTC
15	TRBV11-2	-	TRBD2	TRBJ2-7	CASSPLSGRTGEQYF	TGTGCCAGCAGCCCACTTAGCGGGAGGACTGGCGAGCAGTACTTC
12	TRBV30	-	-	TRBJ1-2	CAWSVLPLGYTF	TGTGCCTGGAGTGTACTTCCACTGGGCTACACCTTC
13	TRBV29-1	-	TRBD2	TRBJ2-5	CSVKGLALETQYF	TGCAGCGTTAAGGGACTAGCTCTGGAGACCCAGTACTTC
13	TRBV4-2	-	TRBD1	TRBJ1-1	CASSTGGSTEAFF	TGTGCCAGTTCGACAGGGGGGAGCACTGAAGCTTTCTTT
16	TRBV4-1	-	TRBD1	TRBJ2-5	CASSLWGTGQQETQYF	TGCGCCAGCAGCCTTTGGGGGACAGGGCAGCAAGAGACCCAGTACTTC
13	TRBV5-6	-	-	TRBJ2-5	CASSRTVEETQYF	TGTGCCAGCAGCCGGACAGTCGAAGAGACCCAGTACTTC
16	TRBV9	-	TRBD1	TRBJ1-1	CASSWGQGPMNTEAFF	TGTGCCAGCAGTTGGGGACAGGGGCCTATGAACACTGAAGCTTTCTTT
19	TRBV2	-	TRBD2	TRBJ2-5	CASSRHLRTSGRVGETQYF	TGTGCCAGCAGCCGCCACTTAAGGACTAGCGGGAGGGTGGGAGAGACCCAGTACTTC
14	TRBV7-2	-	-	TRBJ2-2	CASSFLTSVGELFF	TGTGCCAGCAGCTTTTTGACTAGTGTGGGGGAGCTGTTTTTT
15	TRBV10-3	-	TRBD2	TRBJ2-7	CAISVTSGGAYEQYF	TGTGCCATCAGTGTAACTAGCGGGGGGGCCTACGAGCAGTACTTC
17	TRBV5-5	-	TRBD2	TRBJ2-1	CASSPQIAGRSYNEQFF	TGTGCCAGCAGCCCACAGATAGCGGGAAGGTCCTACAATGAGCAGTTCTTC
13	TRBV7-6	few	-	TRBJ2-5	CASSLYKSETQYF	TGTGCCAGCAGCTTATATAAATCGGAGACCCAGTACTTC
18	TRBV27	-	-	TRBJ1-5	CASSLLSRTDGRNQPQHF	TGTGCCAGCAGTTTATTATCCCGGACAGATGGTCGCAATCAGCCCCAGCATTTT
15	TRBV19	once	TRBD1	TRBJ1-4	CASRDRGRSYEKLFF	TGTGCCAGTCGGGACAGGGGGCGATCGTATGAAAAACTGTTTTTT
11	TRBV6-1	few	-	TRBJ1-1	CASKPGTEAFF	TGTGCCAGCAAACCAGGGACTGAAGCTTTCTTT
15	TRBV6-1	-	TRBD2	TRBJ2-1	CASSLSLAGGREQFF	TGTGCCAGCAGTCTTTCACTAGCGGGGGGTCGGGAGCAGTTCTTC
12	TRBV2	few	-	TRBJ2-7	CASCGAPYEQYF	TGTGCCAGTTGCGGGGCACCCTACGAGCAGTACTTC
15	TRBV7-2	few	-	TRBJ2-7	CASSPDRRGTNEQYF	TGTGCCAGCAGCCCGGACCGACGCGGGACGAACGAGCAGTACTTC
15	TRBV11-2	once	TRBD2	TRBJ2-1	CASSPLALHNNEQFF	TGTGCCAGCAGTCCACTAGCGCTTCATAACAATGAGCAGTTCTTC
16	TRBV7-9	-	TRBD2	TRBJ2-7	CASSSTMTSRVDEQYF	TGTGCCAGCAGCTCAACGATGACTAGCCGCGTGGACGAGCAGTACTTC
14	TRBV5-1	-	-	TRBJ1-2	CASSLEGANYGYTF	TGCGCCAGCAGCTTGGAGGGGGCTAACTATGGCTACACCTTC
11	TRBV2	-	TRBD2	TRBJ2-7	CATRLAGEQYF	TGTGCCACCCGACTAGCGGGGGAGCAGTACTTC
17	TRBV9	-	-	TRBJ2-3	CASSVGTGKRTTDTQYF	TGTGCCAGCAGCGTAGGGACTGGGAAGCGGACCACAGATACGCAGTATTTT
14	TRBV18	-	-	TRBJ1-5	CASSLQNSNQPQHF	TGTGCCAGCTCACTCCAGAATAGCAATCAGCCCCAGCATTTT
16	TRBV11-2	few	TRBD1	TRBJ1-3	CASSRLQGAAGNTIYF	TGTGCCAGCAGCCGTTTACAGGGGGCGGCTGGAAACACCATATATTTT
11	TRBV20-1	-	-	TRBJ2-3	CSARRTDTQYF	TGCAGTGCTAGGAGAACAGATACGCAGTATTTT
14	TRBV25-1	-	-	TRBJ1-6	CASPSGQFNSPLHF	TGTGCCAGCCCCTCTGGGCAGTTTAATTCACCCCTCCACTTT